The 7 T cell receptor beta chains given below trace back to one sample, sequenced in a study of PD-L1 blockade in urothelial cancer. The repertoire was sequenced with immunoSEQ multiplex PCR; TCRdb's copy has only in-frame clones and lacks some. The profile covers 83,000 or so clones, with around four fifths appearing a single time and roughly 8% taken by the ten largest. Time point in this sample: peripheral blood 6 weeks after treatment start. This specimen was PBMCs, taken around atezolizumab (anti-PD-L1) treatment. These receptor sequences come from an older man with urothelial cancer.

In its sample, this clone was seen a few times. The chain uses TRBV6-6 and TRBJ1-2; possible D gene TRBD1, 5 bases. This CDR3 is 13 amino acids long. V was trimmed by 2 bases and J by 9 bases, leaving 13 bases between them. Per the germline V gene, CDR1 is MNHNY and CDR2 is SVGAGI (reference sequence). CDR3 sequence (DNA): TGTGCCAGCAGTTACCAGGCAGGGCGAAGCTACACCTTC. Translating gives CASSYQAGRSYTF.

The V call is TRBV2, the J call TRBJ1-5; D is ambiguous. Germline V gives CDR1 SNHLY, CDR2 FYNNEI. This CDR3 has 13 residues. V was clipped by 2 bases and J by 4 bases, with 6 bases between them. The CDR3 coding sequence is TGTGCCAGCAGTGAATCCAGAAATCAGCCCCAGCATTTT. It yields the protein CASSESRNQPQHF.

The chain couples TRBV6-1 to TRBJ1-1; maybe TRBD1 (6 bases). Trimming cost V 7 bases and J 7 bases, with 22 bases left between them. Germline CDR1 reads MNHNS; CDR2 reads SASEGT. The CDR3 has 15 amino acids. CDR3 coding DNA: TGTGCCAGCAACACGGGGGGCGGTGGATACGGTGAAGCTTTCTTT. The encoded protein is CASNTGGGGYGEAFF.

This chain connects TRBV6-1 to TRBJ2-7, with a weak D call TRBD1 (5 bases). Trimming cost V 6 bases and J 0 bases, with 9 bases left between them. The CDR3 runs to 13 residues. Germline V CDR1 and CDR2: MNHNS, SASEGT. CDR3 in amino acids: CASSKTDSYEQYF. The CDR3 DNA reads TGTGCCAGCAGCAAGACAGACTCCTACGAGCAGTACTTC.

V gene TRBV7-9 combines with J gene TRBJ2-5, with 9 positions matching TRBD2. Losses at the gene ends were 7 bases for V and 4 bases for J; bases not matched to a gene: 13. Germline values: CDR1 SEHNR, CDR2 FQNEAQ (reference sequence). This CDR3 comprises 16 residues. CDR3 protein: CASTKEASGERETQYF. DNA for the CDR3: TGTGCCAGCACCAAAGAGGCTAGCGGGGAGAGAGAGACCCAGTACTTC.

The CDR3 protein is CASSDSTGKSNQPQHF. The DNA for the CDR3 is TGTGCCAGCAGTGACTCGACAGGAAAAAGCAATCAGCCCCAGCATTTT. J is TRBJ1-5 and V is TRBV6-4; D perhaps matches TRBD1 (6 bases). V was clipped by 0 bases and J by 1 base, with 10 bases between them. The CDR3 spans 16 residues. Germline V gene lookup returns CDR1 MRHNA and CDR2 SNTAGT.

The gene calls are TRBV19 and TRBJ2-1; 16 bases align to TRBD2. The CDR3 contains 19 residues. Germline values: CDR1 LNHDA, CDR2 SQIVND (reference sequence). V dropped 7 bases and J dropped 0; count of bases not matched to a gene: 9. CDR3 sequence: CASTLWGLAGGSSYNEQFF. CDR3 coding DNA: TGTGCCAGTACTCTTTGGGGACTAGCGGGGGGGAGCTCCTACAATGAGCAGTTCTTC.